The rows below give T cell receptor beta chains drawn from one sample of a study of blood T cell repertoires in COVID-19. Sequencing used immunoSEQ multiplex PCR; TCRdb keeps in-frame clones, though not all of them. Altogether under 350,000 clones are present, approximately 83% being singletons, with the ten largest covering 8% to 13%. The specimen was peripheral blood. These TCRs come from a woman in her 70s with acute or convalescent COVID-19. Both conserved end residues are part of each CDR3. The order of the fields is D gene, V gene, J gene, clone size, CDR3 protein, CDR3 DNA. The D gene is left open where the match is weak. A row's size may be missing; if present it is once, few, many or a size class.

TRBD2	TRBV4-2	TRBJ2-3	NA	CASSQGGGHTQYF	TGTGCCAGCAGCCAAGGGGGGGGTCATACGCAGTATTTT
NA	TRBV24-1	TRBJ2-3	NA	CATSDPSGPDTQYF	TGTGCCACCAGTGATCCATCAGGGCCAGATACGCAGTATTTT
TRBD1	TRBV2	TRBJ1-5	NA	CASSEDRGGRPQHF	TGTGCCAGCAGCGAGGACAGGGGGGGCCGGCCCCAGCATTTT
NA	TRBV6-1	TRBJ2-4	NA	CASSDHMSLAKNIQYF	TGTGCCAGCAGTGATCACATGTCTCTAGCCAAAAACATTCAGTACTTC
TRBD1	TRBV9	TRBJ1-2	NA	CASRTGLANYGYTF	TGTGCCAGCAGGACAGGGTTAGCTAACTATGGCTACACCTTC
TRBD1	TRBV2	TRBJ2-5	NA	CASKETGLETQYF	TGTGCCAGCAAAGAGACAGGGTTGGAGACCCAGTACTTC
TRBD1	TRBV6-5	TRBJ1-5	NA	CASSYSAGTGPQPQHF	TGTGCCAGCAGTTACTCGGCCGGGACAGGGCCTCAGCCCCAGCATTTT
NA	TRBV2	TRBJ2-3	once	CASTLLPGSPDTQYF	TGTGCCAGCACTCTACTCCCGGGGAGCCCAGATACGCAGTATTTT
NA	TRBV5-4	TRBJ1-6	NA	CASGVTGLNSPLHF	TGTGCCAGCGGAGTAACAGGGTTAAATTCACCCCTCCACTTT
TRBD2	TRBV3-1/TRBV3-2	TRBJ2-7	NA	CASSLSGGPYEQYF	TGTGCCAGCAGCCTTAGCGGGGGGCCGTACGAGCAGTACTTC
NA	TRBV3-1/TRBV3-2	TRBJ1-2	NA	CASSQGGYYGYTF	TGTGCCAGCAGCCAGGGAGGTTACTATGGCTACACCTTC
NA	TRBV5-6	TRBJ2-5	NA	CASSPLGTQETQYF	TGTGCCAGCAGCCCATTGGGGACACAAGAGACCCAGTACTTC
TRBD1	TRBV19	TRBJ1-2	NA	CASSAYGQGHGYTF	TGTGCCAGTAGTGCCTACGGACAGGGCCATGGCTACACCTTC
NA	TRBV5-1	TRBJ1-1	NA	CASRGAVVEDTEAFF	TGCGCCAGCAGGGGGGCGGTTGTTGAGGACACTGAAGCTTTCTTT
TRBD1	TRBV2	TRBJ1-4	NA	CASRGQRANEKLFF	TGTGCCAGCAGGGGACAGCGGGCTAATGAAAAACTGTTTTTT
TRBD2	TRBV2	TRBJ2-3	NA	CASNPRTSGSTDTQYF	TGTGCCAGCAACCCTCGGACTAGCGGTAGCACAGATACGCAGTATTTT
NA	TRBV6-5	TRBJ2-7	NA	CASKNFRDSYEQYF	TGTGCCAGCAAAAACTTTCGGGATTCCTACGAGCAGTACTTC
NA	TRBV11-2	TRBJ2-7	once	CASSFGTPPYEQYF	TGTGCCAGCAGTTTCGGGACTCCGCCCTACGAGCAGTACTTC
NA	TRBV27	TRBJ1-4	NA	CASTATGYATNEKLFF	TGTGCCAGCACCGCGACAGGATATGCAACTAATGAAAAACTGTTTTTT
TRBD2	TRBV5-4	TRBJ2-1	NA	CASSHGGGISYNEQFF	TGTGCCAGCAGCCATGGGGGGGGGATCTCCTACAATGAGCAGTTCTTC
NA	TRBV6-6	TRBJ1-6	NA	CASRRGGRRSYNSPLHF	TGTGCCAGCAGACGAGGCGGTCGGAGGTCCTATAATTCACCCCTCCACTTT
TRBD1	TRBV5-1	TRBJ2-7	NA	CASSFGTDSYEQYF	TGCGCCAGCAGCTTCGGGACAGACTCCTACGAGCAGTACTTC
NA	TRBV7-9	TRBJ1-1	NA	CASSLDITEAFF	TGTGCCAGCAGCTTAGACATCACTGAAGCTTTCTTT
NA	TRBV10-3	TRBJ1-3	few	CAITESSVGGNTIYF	TGTGCCATCACCGAGTCATCGGTCGGTGGAAACACCATATATTTT
NA	TRBV5-1	TRBJ2-3	once	CASSFSAGTDTQYF	TGCGCCAGCAGCTTTTCCGCGGGGACAGATACGCAGTATTTT
NA	TRBV9	TRBJ1-2	few	CASSVAPGEGNYGYTF	TGTGCCAGCAGCGTAGCACCAGGGGAGGGCAACTATGGCTACACCTTC
NA	TRBV2	TRBJ2-5	NA	CASSPNAGVLETQYF	TGTGCCAGCAGTCCCAACGCCGGAGTGCTAGAGACCCAGTACTTC
TRBD2	TRBV11-2	TRBJ2-3	NA	CASRLGGGLRTDTQYF	TGTGCCAGCAGATTGGGGGGGGGACTCCGCACAGATACGCAGTATTTT
NA	TRBV7-2	TRBJ1-4	NA	CASSSGQLDEKLFF	TGTGCCAGCAGCTCCGGACAGTTAGATGAAAAACTGTTTTTT